A single sample gave rise to the 9 T cell receptor beta chains below, sequenced in a study of T cells after yellow fever vaccination. MiXCR, run by TCRdb on the 5' RACE reads, gives a single entry per CDR3 protein. The sample lists a few hundred thousand distinct CDR3 sequences, around 16% occurring once. Material: PBMCs, obtained about 5 days after the first yellow fever vaccination. These receptor sequences come from a man aged 18 to 29 who received the YFV17D yellow fever vaccine.

This clonotype showed up just a few times. This sequence joins TRBV2 and TRBJ1-1, with no clear D. This CDR3 is built from 13 residues. In germline, CDR1 is SNHLY, CDR2 FYNNEI. Trimming shortened V by 11 bases and J by 1 base, and 14 bases separated the two germline ends. The CDR3 region is CAQFGQPNTEAFF. The CDR3 DNA reads as TGTGCCCAATTCGGGCAGCCGAACACTGAAGCTTTCTTT.

In its sample, this clonotype was seen a few times. The V and J genes are TRBV20-1 and TRBJ1-5; a possible D gene is TRBD1 (5 bases). Germline assignment: CDR1 DFQATT and CDR2 SNEGSKA (reference sequence). The CDR3 covers 12 residues. V lost 3 bases and J 6 bases, leaving 9 bases between the germline ends. CDR3 bases: TGCAGTGCTAGTCAGGGTATTCAGCCCCAGCATTTT. This codes for CSASQGIQPQHF.

This clonotype occurred a few times. The chain joins TRBV7-2 to TRBJ1-1; maybe TRBD1 (6 bases). The germline V gene encodes CDR1 SGHTA and CDR2 FQGNSA. The CDR3 has 14 residues. V shed 1 base and J shed 8 bases, with 14 bases lying between them. CDR3 sequence: CASSLGRAGAEAFF. In nucleotides, the CDR3 is TGTGCCAGCAGCTTAGGAAGGGCAGGGGCAGAAGCTTTCTTT.

This clonotype was seen only a few times. The V gene is TRBV20-1, the J gene TRBJ2-7; a weak D match, TRBD1 (6 bases). Germline V gene lookup returns CDR1 DFQATT and CDR2 SNEGSKA (reference sequence). The V gene lost 0 bases and the J gene lost 5 bases, with 11 bases spanning the gap. The CDR3 runs 13 residues. The CDR3 sequence is CSARENREDEQYV. The CDR3 coding sequence is TGCAGTGCTAGAGAGAACAGGGAAGACGAGCAGTACGTC.

This chain joins TRBV21-1 and TRBJ2-1; TRBD1 is taken as the D call from the table, unchecked against the DNA. TRBV21-1 is a listed pseudogene. The CDR3 loop spans 14 amino acids. The DNA of the CDR3 is TGTGCCAGCAGCAATCTTGGGACCAGGAGGGAGCAGTTCTTC. Protein sequence: CASSNLGTRREQFF.

The chain couples TRBV10-3 to TRBJ1-2; TRBD1 agrees at 7 bases. Trimming removed 2 bases from V and 4 bases from J; junction bases left unmatched: 7. In germline, CDR1 is ENHRY, CDR2 SYGVKD. The CDR3 is 15 amino acids. The CDR3 spells CAISEARDSLYGYTF. Written as DNA, the CDR3 is TGTGCCATCAGTGAGGCGCGGGACAGTCTCTATGGCTACACCTTC.

The chain combines TRBV4-1 with TRBJ1-5; 8 bases are shared with TRBD1. The length of the CDR3 is 16 residues. After removal of 4 bases from V and 3 bases from J, the junction contained 8 bases not matched to a gene. Germline V lookup: CDR1 MGHRA, CDR2 YSYEKL. The DNA for the CDR3 is TGCGCCAGCAGCCGAGGTTTGACAGGGGACAATCAGCCCCAGCATTTT. This sequence encodes CASSRGLTGDNQPQHF.

The rearrangement uses TRBV6-1 and TRBJ1-1; TRBD1 aligns across 8 bases. After removal of 3 bases from V and 2 bases from J, the junction contained 8 bases not matched to a gene. CDR1 is MNHNS, CDR2 SASEGT, per germline. The CDR3 length is 16 residues. DNA for the CDR3: TGTGCCAGCAGTGACCTACCGGGACAGGTTAACACTGAAGCTTTCTTT. It yields the protein CASSDLPGQVNTEAFF.

In its sample, this clonotype was seen a few times. V gene TRBV19 combines with J gene TRBJ2-7; 9 bases are a match to TRBD1. CDR3 length: 11 residues. The V gene's germline CDR1 is LNHDA and CDR2 SQIVND (reference sequence). After removal of 10 bases from V and 3 bases from J, the junction contained 1 base not matched to a gene. CDR3 bases: TGTGCCACGGGACAGGGCTACGAGCAGTACTTC. It specifies CATGQGYEQYF.